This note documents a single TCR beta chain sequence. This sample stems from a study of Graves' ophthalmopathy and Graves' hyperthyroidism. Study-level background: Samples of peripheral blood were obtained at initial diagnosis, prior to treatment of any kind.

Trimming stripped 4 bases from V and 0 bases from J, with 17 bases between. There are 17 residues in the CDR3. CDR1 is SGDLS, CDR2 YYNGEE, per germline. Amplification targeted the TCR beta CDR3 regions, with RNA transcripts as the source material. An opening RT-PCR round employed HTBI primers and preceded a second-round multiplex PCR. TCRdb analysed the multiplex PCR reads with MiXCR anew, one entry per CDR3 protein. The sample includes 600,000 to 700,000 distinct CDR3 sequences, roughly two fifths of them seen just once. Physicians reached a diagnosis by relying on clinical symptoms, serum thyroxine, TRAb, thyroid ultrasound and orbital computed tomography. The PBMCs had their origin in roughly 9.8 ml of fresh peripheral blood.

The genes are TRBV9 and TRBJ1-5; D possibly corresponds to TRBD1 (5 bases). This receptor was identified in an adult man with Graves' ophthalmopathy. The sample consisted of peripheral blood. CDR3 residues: CASSRDGSPYSNQPQHF. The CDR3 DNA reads TGTGCCAGCAGCCGGGACGGTTCCCCTTATAGCAATCAGCCCCAGCATTTT.